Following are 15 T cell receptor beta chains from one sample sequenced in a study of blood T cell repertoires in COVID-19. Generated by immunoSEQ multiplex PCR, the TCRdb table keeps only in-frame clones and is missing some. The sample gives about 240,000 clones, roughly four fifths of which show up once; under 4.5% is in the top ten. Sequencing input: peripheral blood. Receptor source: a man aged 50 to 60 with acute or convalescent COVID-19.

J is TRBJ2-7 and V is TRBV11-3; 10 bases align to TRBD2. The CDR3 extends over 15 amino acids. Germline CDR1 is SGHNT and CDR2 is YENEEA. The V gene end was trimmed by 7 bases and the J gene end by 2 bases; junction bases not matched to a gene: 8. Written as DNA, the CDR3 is TGTGCCAGCACCTTGAGCGGGAGGGCCCCCTACGAGCAGTACTTC. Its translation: CASTLSGRAPYEQYF.

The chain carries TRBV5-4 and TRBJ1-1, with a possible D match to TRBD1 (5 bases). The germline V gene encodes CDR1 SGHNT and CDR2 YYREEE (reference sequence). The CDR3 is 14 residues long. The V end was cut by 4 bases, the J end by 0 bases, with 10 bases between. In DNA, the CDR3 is TGTGCCAGCAGCCAGGACACCTTGAACACTGAAGCTTTCTTT. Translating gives CASSQDTLNTEAFF.

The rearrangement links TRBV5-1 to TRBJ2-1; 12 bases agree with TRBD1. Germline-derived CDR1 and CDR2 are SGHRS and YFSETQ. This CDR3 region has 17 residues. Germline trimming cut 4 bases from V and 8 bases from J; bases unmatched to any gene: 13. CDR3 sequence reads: CASSRGQGASIKDEQFF. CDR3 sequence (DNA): TGCGCCAGCAGCCGGGGACAGGGGGCAAGTATTAAAGATGAGCAGTTCTTC.

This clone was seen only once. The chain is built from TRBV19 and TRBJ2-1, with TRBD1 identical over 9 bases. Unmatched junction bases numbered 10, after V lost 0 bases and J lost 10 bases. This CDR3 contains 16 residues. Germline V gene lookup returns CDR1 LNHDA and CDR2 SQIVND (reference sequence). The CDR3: CASSIEGTGLLGEQFF. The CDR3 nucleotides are TGTGCCAGTAGTATAGAAGGGACAGGGCTTTTGGGGGAGCAGTTCTTC.

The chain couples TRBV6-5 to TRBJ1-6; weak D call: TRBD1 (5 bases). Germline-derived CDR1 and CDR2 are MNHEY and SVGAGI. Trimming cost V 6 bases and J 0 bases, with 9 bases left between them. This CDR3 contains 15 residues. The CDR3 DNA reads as TGTGCCAGCAGCCGGGGGGGCTCCTATAATTCACCCCTCCACTTT. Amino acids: CASSRGGSYNSPLHF.

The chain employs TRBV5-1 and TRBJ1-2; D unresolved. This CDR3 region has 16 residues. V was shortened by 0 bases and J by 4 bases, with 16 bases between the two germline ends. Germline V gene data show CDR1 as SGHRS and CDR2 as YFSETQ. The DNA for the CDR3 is TGCGCCAGCAGCTTGGACGTCCCGCCAGAGGGCTATGGCTACACCTTC. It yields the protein CASSLDVPPEGYGYTF.

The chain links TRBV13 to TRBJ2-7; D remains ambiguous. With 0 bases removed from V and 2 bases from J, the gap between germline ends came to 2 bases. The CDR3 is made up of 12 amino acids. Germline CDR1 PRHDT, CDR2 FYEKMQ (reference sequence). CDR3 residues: CASSLGAYEQYF. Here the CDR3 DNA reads TGTGCCAGCAGCTTAGGCGCCTACGAGCAGTACTTC.

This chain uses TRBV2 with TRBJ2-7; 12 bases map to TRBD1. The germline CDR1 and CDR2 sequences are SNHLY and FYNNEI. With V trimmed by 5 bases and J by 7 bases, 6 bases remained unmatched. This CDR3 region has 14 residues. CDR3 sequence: CASSRDRGLWEQYF. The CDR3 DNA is TGTGCCAGCAGTCGGGACAGGGGGCTTTGGGAGCAGTACTTC.

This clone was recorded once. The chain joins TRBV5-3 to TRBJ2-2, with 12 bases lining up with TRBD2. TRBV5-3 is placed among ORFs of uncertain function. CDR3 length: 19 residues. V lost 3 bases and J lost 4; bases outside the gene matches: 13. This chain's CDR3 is CARSYKTSGGPRGTGELFF. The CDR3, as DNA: TGTGCCAGAAGCTACAAGACTAGCGGGGGCCCTCGTGGCACCGGGGAGCTGTTTTTT.

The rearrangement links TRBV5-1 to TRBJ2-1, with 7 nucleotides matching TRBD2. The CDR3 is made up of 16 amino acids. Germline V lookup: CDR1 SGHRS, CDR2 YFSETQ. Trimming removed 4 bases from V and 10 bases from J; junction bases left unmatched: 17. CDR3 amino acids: CASSPIPGTTSDEQFF. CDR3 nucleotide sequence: TGCGCCAGCAGCCCAATCCCCGGGACTACATCTGACGAGCAGTTCTTC.

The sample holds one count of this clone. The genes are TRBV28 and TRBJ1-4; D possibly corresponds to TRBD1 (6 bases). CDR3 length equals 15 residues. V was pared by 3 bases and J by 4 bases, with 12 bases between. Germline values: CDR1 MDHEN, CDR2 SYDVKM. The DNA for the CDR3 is TGTGCCAGCAGTTTGGGGGGGGCCCTTAATGAAAAACTGTTTTTT. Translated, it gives CASSLGGALNEKLFF.

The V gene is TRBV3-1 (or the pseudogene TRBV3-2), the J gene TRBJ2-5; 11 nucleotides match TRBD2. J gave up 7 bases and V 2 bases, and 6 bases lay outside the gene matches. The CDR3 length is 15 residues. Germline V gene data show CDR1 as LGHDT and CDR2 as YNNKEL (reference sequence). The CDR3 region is CASSQPSGGPGTQYF. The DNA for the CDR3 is TGTGCCAGCAGCCAACCTAGCGGGGGGCCGGGGACCCAGTACTTC.

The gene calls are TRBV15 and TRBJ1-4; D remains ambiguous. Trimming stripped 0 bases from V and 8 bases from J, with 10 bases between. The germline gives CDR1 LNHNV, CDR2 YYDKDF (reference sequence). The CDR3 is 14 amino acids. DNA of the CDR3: TGTGCCACCAGCAGAGATGATTTCGCGGAAAAACTGTTTTTT. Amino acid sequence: CATSRDDFAEKLFF.

CDR3 residues: CASRGPGQGSLPLHF. The CDR3 coding sequence is TGTGCCAGCAGAGGACCGGGACAGGGGAGTTTACCCCTCCACTTT. J is TRBJ1-6 and V is TRBV2; 10 bases match TRBD1. The J segment lost 12 bases and the V segment lost 6 bases, leaving 11 bases of the junction unmatched. This CDR3 is built from 15 residues. Germline CDR1 reads SNHLY; CDR2 reads FYNNEI.

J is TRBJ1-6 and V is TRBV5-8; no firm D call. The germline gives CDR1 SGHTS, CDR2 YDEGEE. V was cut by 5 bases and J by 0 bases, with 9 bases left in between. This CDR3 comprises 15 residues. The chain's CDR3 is CASRSRDSYNSPLHF. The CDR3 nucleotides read TGTGCCAGCAGGTCCCGGGACTCCTATAATTCACCCCTCCACTTT.